Listed here are 15 T cell receptor beta chains from one sample, sequenced in a study of molecular identifiers for immune sequencing clone quantification. TCRdb recomputed calls from the PCR reads with MiXCR, one row per CDR3 protein. The repertoire includes hundreds of thousands of distinct CDR3 sequences, less than 20% of them detected once, and 0.85% sits in the top ten. The sequencing input was naive CD8+ T cells from blood, with Jurkat cell RNA spiked in. Subset meaning: FACS-sorted CD8+CD4-CCR7+CD45RA+ naive T cells. Receptor source: a human donor in good health. Some libraries in this study had Jurkat cell RNA spiked in.

V is TRBV7-9 and J is TRBJ2-2; perhaps D is TRBD1 or TRBD2 (6 bases each). Germline assignment: CDR1 SEHNR and CDR2 FQNEAQ (reference sequence). V was pared by 5 bases and J by 5 bases, with 18 bases between. The CDR3 runs 16 residues. CDR3 residues: CASSQVVGGPTGELFF. In nucleotides, the CDR3 is TGTGCCAGCAGCCAAGTGGTTGGGGGGCCTACCGGGGAGCTGTTTTTT.

This clonotype was picked up many times. The chain has TRBV7-9 and TRBJ2-3, with D maybe TRBD2 (6 bases). The germline V gene has CDR1 SEHNR and CDR2 FQNEAQ (reference sequence). V was shortened by 3 bases and J by 9 bases, with 10 bases between the two germline ends. The CDR3 length is 12 residues. For the CDR3, the DNA is TGTGCCAGCAGCTTCTTAGCGGAGACGCAGTATTTT. Translating gives CASSFLAETQYF.

This clonotype was observed at least ten times. The chain uses TRBV7-9 and TRBJ1-1; no definite D call. The CDR3 totals 15 residues. Per the germline V gene, CDR1 is SEHNR and CDR2 is FQNEAQ (reference sequence). V lost 1 base and J 2 bases, leaving 11 bases between the germline ends. CDR3 loop: CASSLGEDYNTEAFF. CDR3 DNA: TGTGCCAGCAGCTTAGGTGAGGATTATAACACTGAAGCTTTCTTT.

This clonotype appeared many times. The chain recombines TRBV12-3 or TRBV12-4 with TRBJ2-5; TRBD1 agrees at 8 bases. The CDR3 consists of 14 residues. Germline trimming cut 5 bases from V and 7 bases from J; bases unmatched to any gene: 9. The CDR3 region has the DNA TGTGCCAGCAGTCCCGGACAGGGTGGGTCGACCCAGTACTTC. Amino acid sequence: CASSPGQGGSTQYF.

Ten or more counts support this clonotype. The rearrangement uses TRBV28 and TRBJ1-1; no firm D call. CDR3 length equals 15 residues. V was trimmed by 6 bases and J by 3 bases, leaving 17 bases between them. CDR1 is MDHEN, CDR2 SYDVKM, per germline. In DNA form, the CDR3 reads TGTGCCAGCAGACTTGGCCTGGTAGAGGACACTGAAGCTTTCTTT. This encodes CASRLGLVEDTEAFF.

This clonotype has ten or more counts. The rearrangement joins TRBV14 to TRBJ2-7, with 7 bases matching TRBD1. V shed 4 bases and J 5 bases; nucleotides not matched to a gene: 11. This CDR3 spans 15 amino acids. Germline CDR1 and CDR2: SGHDN and FVKESK. In DNA form, the CDR3 reads TGTGCCAGCAGCCGCACAGGCAGGGGGTGGGACGAGCAGTACTTC. This translates into CASSRTGRGWDEQYF.

The sample holds a few counts of this clonotype. The chain links TRBV27 to TRBJ2-2; D possibly corresponds to TRBD1 (5 bases). CDR3 length equals 18 residues. Germline CDR1 MNHEY, CDR2 SMNVEV (reference sequence). V lost 0 bases and J 2 bases, leaving 16 bases between the germline ends. This CDR3 reads CASSLSPPQGFNTGELFF. CDR3 DNA: TGTGCCAGCAGTTTATCGCCCCCCCAGGGCTTTAACACCGGGGAGCTGTTTTTT.

This clonotype was picked up a small number of times. The J gene is TRBJ1-1, the V gene TRBV4-2, with a possible D match to TRBD1 (5 bases). V lost 4 bases, J lost 1 base, and 13 bases lay in between. This CDR3 comprises 15 residues. The V gene's germline CDR1 is LGHNA and CDR2 YNFKEQ. This CDR3 reads CASSLATGGNTEAFF. CDR3 sequence (DNA): TGTGCCAGCAGCCTCGCAACGGGGGGGAACACTGAAGCTTTCTTT.

This clonotype was detected a few times. V usage is TRBV27 and J usage is TRBJ2-1, with a possible D match to TRBD2 (6 bases). The germline CDR1 and CDR2 sequences are MNHEY and SMNVEV (reference sequence). The CDR3 has 14 residues. Trimming shortened V by 6 bases and J by 2 bases, and 11 bases separated the two germline ends. The CDR3 DNA sequence: TGTGCCAGCAGAGGGCCGGGAGCCTACAATGAGCAGTTCTTC. Protein sequence: CASRGPGAYNEQFF.

J is TRBJ2-1 and V is TRBV24-1; D ambiguous. Germline V gives CDR1 KGHDR, CDR2 SFDVKD. Trimming pared 1 base from V and 9 bases from J, leaving 3 bases between. The CDR3 extends over 11 amino acids. The CDR3 loop reads CATSDFGEQFF. The CDR3 coding sequence is TGTGCCACCAGTGATTTCGGTGAGCAGTTCTTC.

There are many counts of this clonotype. The CDR3 loop is CASSEWDRGGTEAFF. The CDR3, as DNA: TGTGCCAGCAGTGAATGGGACAGGGGTGGTACTGAAGCTTTCTTT. V is TRBV6-1 and J is TRBJ1-1, with TRBD1 matching over 10 bases. Germline V CDR1 and CDR2: MNHNS, SASEGT. CDR3 length equals 15 residues. V shed 2 bases, J shed 5 bases, and the junction held 5 bases outside the gene matches.

This clonotype was observed a handful of times. V is TRBV5-1 and J is TRBJ2-2, with 8 bases aligning to TRBD2. V was clipped by 2 bases and J by 10 bases; unmatched bases: 16. There are 17 residues in the CDR3. Germline-derived CDR1 and CDR2 are SGHRS and YFSETQ. The CDR3 reads CASSLLPTESGSEELFF. The CDR3 nucleotides read TGCGCCAGCAGCTTACTACCCACTGAAAGCGGGAGTGAGGAGCTGTTTTTT.

About this clonotype itself: A much larger clone sits a single nucleotide away, making a read error possible. This chain uses TRBV12-5 with TRBJ2-4; D possibly corresponds to TRBD1 (6 bases). This CDR3 is built from 16 residues. The germline gives CDR1 LGHNT, CDR2 FRNRAP. This chain's CDR3 is CASGLAPGDPKSIQYF. The CDR3, as DNA: TGTGCTAGTGGTTTGGCGCCAGGGGATCCCAAAAGCATTCAGTACTTC. Supplemented by reference TRBV12-5 and TRBJ2-4, the full variable domain reads DARVTQTPRHKVTEMGQEVTMRCQPILGHNTVFWYRQTMMQGLELLAYFRNRAPLDDSGMPKDRFSAEMPDATLATLKIQPSEPRDSAVYFCASGLAPGDPKSIQYFGAGTRLSVL.

Many counts were recorded for this clonotype. The chain has TRBV12-3 or TRBV12-4 and TRBJ2-2; no definite D call. Trimming took off 5 bases at V and 5 bases at J, with 12 bases between the two ends. This CDR3 contains 14 residues. The CDR3 is CASSPPVGTGELFF. The CDR3 coding sequence is TGTGCCAGCAGTCCCCCAGTGGGTACCGGGGAGCTGTTTTTT.

Concerning this clonotype: A read error may be the cause here, since a much bigger clone is one base away. A read error is likely, as this CDR3 ends without the conserved phenylalanine or tryptophan. The V and J genes are TRBV10-3 and TRBJ1-1, with 10 bases identical to TRBD1. CDR3 size: 16 residues. V gave up 2 bases and J gave up 5 bases; unmatched junction bases: 8. The V gene's germline CDR1 is ENHRY and CDR2 SYGVKD. For the CDR3, the DNA is TGTGCCATCAGTGAGCTGATGACAGGGGGCGCGACTGAAGCTTTCTCT. It specifies CAISELMTGGATEAFS.